This T cell receptor beta chain was captured by sequencing in a study of T cell repertoires in cytomegalovirus infection (dated by TCRdb to the late 2010s). Regarding the research as a whole: Peptide stimulations targeted recently identified HLA-C-restricted CMV epitopes, whose presentation resists viral immunomodulation, together with well-studied HLA-B-restricted epitopes. Because public TCR beta signatures pointed to carriage of CMV infection together with the matching HLA type, the HLA type of each donor mattered for the analysis.

The paper as a whole reports these results and caveats: Cumulative frequency of public TCR beta family members discriminated carriers of CMV infection plus the relevant HLA type in this cohort and an independent 352-donor cohort. The ex vivo response was dominated by HLA-C-restricted CMV-specific TCR beta clonotypes, and the single most frequent clonotype in two of eight donors was supplied by these HLA-C-restricted clonotypes.

These reads were obtained on an Illumina HiSeq 1500. The public reads were run again by TCRdb, first through fastp at Q25 and then through MiXCR, and only productive beta chains were kept. When rows share a CDR3 protein, they turn into one entry using the most common DNA and genes. This sample has 600,000 to 700,000 distinct CDR3 sequences in its table, and about 30% of those were observed once. Of the sample, 15% to 20% is held by the ten largest clones. The CDR3, from cysteine to phenylalanine, totals 12 residues. The retained sequence is limited to the CDR3, 36 bases, with the frame set at the first base. Trimming takes 5 bases from V and 6 bases from J, and the germline ends sit 10 bases apart. In the germline V gene (reference sequence), CDR1 corresponds to MNHNY and CDR2 to SVGAGI. In light of the paper, this sample's treatment or condition label describes: in vitro stimulation with specific CMV peptide epitopes to enrich CMV-specific T cells.

This clonotype appeared a single time. This receptor's antigen is unknown. The sample holds no much larger clone one base away, and base qualities are not on file. A single read is weak support. Recombination connected TRBV6-6 to TRBJ2-5, with no confidently assigned D gene. The sample was cultured PBMCs, taken from culture after CMV antigen stimulation. The source is a human donor in good health (CMV status not recorded). Some clones in this sample may be carry-over from other donors' samples. The CDR3 corresponds to CASSTPLKTQYF. The nucleotides are TGTGCCAGCAGTACCCCCCTCAAGACCCAGTACTTC.